This T cell receptor (beta chain) was recovered during a study of T cell responses to AZD1222 COVID-19 vaccine. General study points: Possibly, clonal diversity was underestimated; donors were largely white British and included more females. Of spike-specific TCRs, nearly half reportedly target regions left unmutated in variants. Spike regions recognized by vaccine-associated CD4 TCRs spanned the protein, led by 160-218 and 743-854.

Remarks on this clone: Its antigen remains unidentified.

Looked up from germline, CDR1 is LGHDT and CDR2 is YNNKEL (reference sequence). Trimming pared 1 base from V and 0 bases from J, leaving 10 bases between. The CDR3 length is 16 residues. Repertoires were generated with immunoSEQ multiplex PCR, while TCRdb's copy carries only in-frame clones and drops some. The sample has some 120,000 clones, around 90% seen once. V and J are TRBV3-1 (or the pseudogene TRBV3-2) and TRBJ1-3; maybe TRBD1 (6 bases). The clonotype comes from an adult in good health. Sequences were derived from peripheral blood, sampled on day 0 of MenACWY control vaccination. The CDR3 reads CASSQGGPLSGNTIYF. CDR3 DNA sequence: TGTGCCAGCAGCCAAGGGGGGCCCCTCTCTGGAAACACCATATATTTT.